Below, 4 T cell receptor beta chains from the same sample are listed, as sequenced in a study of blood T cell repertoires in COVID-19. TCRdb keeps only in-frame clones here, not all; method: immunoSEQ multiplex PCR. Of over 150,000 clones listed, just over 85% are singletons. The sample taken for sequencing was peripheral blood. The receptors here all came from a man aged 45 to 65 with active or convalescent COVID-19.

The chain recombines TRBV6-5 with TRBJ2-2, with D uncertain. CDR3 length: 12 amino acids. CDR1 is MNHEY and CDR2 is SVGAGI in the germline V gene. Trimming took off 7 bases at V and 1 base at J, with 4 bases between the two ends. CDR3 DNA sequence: TGTGCCAGCACGTGGAACACCGGGGAGCTGTTTTTT. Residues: CASTWNTGELFF.

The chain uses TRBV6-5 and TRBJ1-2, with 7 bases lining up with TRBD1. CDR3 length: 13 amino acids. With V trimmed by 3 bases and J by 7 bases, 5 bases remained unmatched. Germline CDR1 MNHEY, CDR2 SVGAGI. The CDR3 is CASSYAGGGGYTF. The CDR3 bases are TGTGCCAGCAGTTATGCAGGGGGAGGTGGCTACACCTTC.

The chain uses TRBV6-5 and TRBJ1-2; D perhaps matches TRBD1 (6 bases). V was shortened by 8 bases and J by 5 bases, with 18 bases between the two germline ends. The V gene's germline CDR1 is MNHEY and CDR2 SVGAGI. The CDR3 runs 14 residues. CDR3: CASEARGARYGYTF. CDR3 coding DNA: TGTGCCAGCGAGGCCCGGGGGGCGCGGTATGGCTACACCTTC.

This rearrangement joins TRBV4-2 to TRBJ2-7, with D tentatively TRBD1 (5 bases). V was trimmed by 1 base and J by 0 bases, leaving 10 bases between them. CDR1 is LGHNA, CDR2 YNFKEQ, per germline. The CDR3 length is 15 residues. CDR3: CASSQADTNSYEQYF. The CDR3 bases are TGTGCCAGCAGCCAAGCGGACACCAACTCCTACGAGCAGTACTTC.